This is a list of T cell receptor beta chains from one sample in a study of blood T cells in healthy people across ages. MiXCR, applied by TCRdb to the 5' RACE reads, yields one record per CDR3 protein. This table holds around 1.5 million distinct CDR3 sequences, almost 60% found once. Sequenced material: blood. The receptors come from a young man in good health. Each CDR3 is given with its conserved first and last residue. Fields, in order: clone size, J gene, V gene, D gene, CDR3 DNA, CDR3 protein. A D gene is named only where the DNA matches it firmly. Part of the rows lack a size; the others show once, few, many or a class for expanded clones.

size: .; J: TRBJ2-5; V: TRBV12-3/TRBV12-4; D: TRBD2; DNA: TGTGCCAGCAGTTTTGGGACTAGCAAGGAGACCCAGTACTTC; CDR3: CASSFGTSKETQYF
size: .; J: TRBJ2-1; V: TRBV20-1; D: TRBD2; DNA: TGCAGTGTCGGGACTAGCGGGATCTACAATGAGCAGTTCTTC; CDR3: CSVGTSGIYNEQFF
size: .; J: TRBJ1-1; V: TRBV6-6; D: .; DNA: TGTGCCAGCAGTTACCTCCGGCAGATGAACACTGAAGCTTTCTTT; CDR3: CASSYLRQMNTEAFF
size: few; J: TRBJ2-1; V: TRBV29-1; D: .; DNA: TGCAGCGTTGATGTGGCGGAGGCCTACAATGAGCAGTTCTTC; CDR3: CSVDVAEAYNEQFF
size: .; J: TRBJ2-1; V: TRBV20-1; D: TRBD2; DNA: TGCAGTGCTCGGGGACTAGCGGGAGGGCGTTACAATGAGCAGTTCTTC; CDR3: CSARGLAGGRYNEQFF
size: once; J: TRBJ1-2; V: TRBV9; D: .; DNA: TGTGCCAGCAGCGTAGACCCGGGGGCGGACTATGGCTACACCTTC; CDR3: CASSVDPGADYGYTF
size: few; J: TRBJ2-1; V: TRBV10-3; D: TRBD2; DNA: TGTGCCATCAGTGAGGCTGGCGGGAGTGGTGGTGTGGATGAGCAGTTCTTC; CDR3: CAISEAGGSGGVDEQFF
size: .; J: TRBJ2-1; V: TRBV27; D: TRBD2; DNA: TGTGCCAGCCGGCTAGCGGGGGGCCGAGGGGGACGTTACAATGAGCAGTTCTTC; CDR3: CASRLAGGRGGRYNEQFF
size: .; J: TRBJ1-1; V: TRBV29-1; D: TRBD1; DNA: TGCAGCGCGAGGGGGGACAGGGGTCAAGCTTTCTTT; CDR3: CSARGDRGQAFF
size: once; J: TRBJ2-2; V: TRBV28; D: .; DNA: TGTGCCAGCAGAGGGGCCGGGAACACCGGGGAGCTGTTTTTT; CDR3: CASRGAGNTGELFF
size: .; J: TRBJ2-3; V: TRBV7-2; D: .; DNA: TGTGCCAGCAGCTTGGCGGGACTTACAGCAGATACGCAGTATTTT; CDR3: CASSLAGLTADTQYF
size: .; J: TRBJ2-1; V: TRBV13; D: .; DNA: TGTGCCAGCAGCCCTAGCGGCAGGGGGCAGTTCTTC; CDR3: CASSPSGRGQFF
size: .; J: TRBJ2-7; V: TRBV7-4; D: .; DNA: TGTGCCAGCAGCAAAACGCGACCGTCCTCCTACGAGCAGTACTTC; CDR3: CASSKTRPSSYEQYF
size: .; J: TRBJ2-4; V: TRBV7-2; D: TRBD2; DNA: TGTGCCAGCAGCTATAGCGGGGGGGTCAAAAACATTCAGTACTTC; CDR3: CASSYSGGVKNIQYF
size: once; J: TRBJ1-1; V: TRBV5-6; D: .; DNA: TGTGCCAGCAGCTTCAGTCCAGGGCCTGACACTGAAGCTTTCTTT; CDR3: CASSFSPGPDTEAFF